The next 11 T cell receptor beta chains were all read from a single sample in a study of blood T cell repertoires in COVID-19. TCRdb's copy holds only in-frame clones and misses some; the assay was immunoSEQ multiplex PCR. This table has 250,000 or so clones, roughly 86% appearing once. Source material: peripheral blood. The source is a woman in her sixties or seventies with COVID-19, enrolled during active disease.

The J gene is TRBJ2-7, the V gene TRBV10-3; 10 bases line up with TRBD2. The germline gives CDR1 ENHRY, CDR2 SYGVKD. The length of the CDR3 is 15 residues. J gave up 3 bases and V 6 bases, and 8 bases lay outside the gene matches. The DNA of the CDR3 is TGTGCCATCAGCCAAAGGACTAGCGGTTACTACGAGCAGTACTTC. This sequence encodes CAISQRTSGYYEQYF.

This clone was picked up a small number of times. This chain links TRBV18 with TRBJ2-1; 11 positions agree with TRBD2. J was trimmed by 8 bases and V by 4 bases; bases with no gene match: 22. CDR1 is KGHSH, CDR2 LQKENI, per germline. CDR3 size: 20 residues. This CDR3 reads CASSRTSGSSLVGPAHEQFF. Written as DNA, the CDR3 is TGTGCCAGCTCACGTACTAGCGGGAGTTCCCTTGTCGGCCCGGCCCATGAGCAGTTCTTC.

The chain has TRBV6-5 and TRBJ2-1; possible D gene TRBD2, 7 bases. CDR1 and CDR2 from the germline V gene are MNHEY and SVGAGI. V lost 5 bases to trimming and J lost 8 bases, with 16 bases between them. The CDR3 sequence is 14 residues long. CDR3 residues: CASSRGGAYDEQFF. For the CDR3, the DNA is TGTGCCAGCAGTCGAGGGGGGGCGTACGATGAGCAGTTCTTC.

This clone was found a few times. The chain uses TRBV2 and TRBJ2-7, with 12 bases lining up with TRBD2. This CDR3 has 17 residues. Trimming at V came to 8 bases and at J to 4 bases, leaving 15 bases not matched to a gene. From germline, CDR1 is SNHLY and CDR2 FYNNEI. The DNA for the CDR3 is TGTGCCAGCGGAACCCCCCCACTAGCGGGAGGAGGGTACGAGCAGTACTTC. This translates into CASGTPPLAGGGYEQYF.

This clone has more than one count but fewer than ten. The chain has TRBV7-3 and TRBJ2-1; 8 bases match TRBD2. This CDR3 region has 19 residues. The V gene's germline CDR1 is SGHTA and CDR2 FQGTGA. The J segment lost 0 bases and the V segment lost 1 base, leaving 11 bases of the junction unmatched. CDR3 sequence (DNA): TGTGCCAGCAGCTTAAGATCGGGACTAGGACTCAGCTCCTACAATGAGCAGTTCTTC. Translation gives CASSLRSGLGLSSYNEQFF.

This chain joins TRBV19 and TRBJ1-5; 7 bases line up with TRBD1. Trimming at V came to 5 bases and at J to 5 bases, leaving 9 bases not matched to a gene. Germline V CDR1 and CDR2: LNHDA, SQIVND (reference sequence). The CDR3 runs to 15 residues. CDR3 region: CASSPSTGLDQPQHF. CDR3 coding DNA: TGTGCCAGTAGTCCTTCGACAGGGTTGGATCAGCCCCAGCATTTT.

CDR3 coding DNA: TGTGCCTGGGGATCCGGGACACCGAATCAGCCCCAGCATTTT. The encoded protein is CAWGSGTPNQPQHF. This rearrangement joins TRBV30 to TRBJ1-5; possible D gene TRBD1, 6 bases. The length of the CDR3 is 14 residues. Trimming took off 5 bases at V and 4 bases at J, with 15 bases between the two ends. Germline V gene data show CDR1 as GTSNPN and CDR2 as SVGIG (reference sequence).

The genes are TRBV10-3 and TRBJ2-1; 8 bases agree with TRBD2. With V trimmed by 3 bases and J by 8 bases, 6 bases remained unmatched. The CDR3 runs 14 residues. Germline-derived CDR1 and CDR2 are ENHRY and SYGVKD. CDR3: CAISDRGSGDEQFF. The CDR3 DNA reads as TGTGCCATCAGTGATAGGGGTAGCGGGGATGAGCAGTTCTTC.

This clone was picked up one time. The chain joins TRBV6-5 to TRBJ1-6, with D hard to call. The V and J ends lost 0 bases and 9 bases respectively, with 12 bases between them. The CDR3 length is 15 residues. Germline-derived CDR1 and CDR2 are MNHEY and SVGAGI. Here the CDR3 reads CASSYSNGHSSPLHF. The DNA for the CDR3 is TGTGCCAGCAGTTACTCGAATGGGCATAGTTCACCCCTCCACTTT.

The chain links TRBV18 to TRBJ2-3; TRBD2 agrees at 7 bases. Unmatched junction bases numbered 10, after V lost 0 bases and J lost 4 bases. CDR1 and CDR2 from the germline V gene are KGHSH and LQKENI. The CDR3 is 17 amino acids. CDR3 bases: TGTGCCAGCTCACCACCGCTTGGCGGGAGAGGCTCAGATACGCAGTATTTT. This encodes CASSPPLGGRGSDTQYF.

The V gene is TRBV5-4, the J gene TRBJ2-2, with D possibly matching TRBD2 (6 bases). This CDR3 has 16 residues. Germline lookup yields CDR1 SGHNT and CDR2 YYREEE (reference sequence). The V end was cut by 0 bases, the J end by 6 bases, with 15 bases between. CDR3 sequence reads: CASSLGFRGSPGELFF. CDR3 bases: TGTGCCAGCAGCTTGGGGTTCCGGGGGTCCCCCGGGGAGCTGTTTTTT. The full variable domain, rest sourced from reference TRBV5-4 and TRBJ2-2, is ETGVTQSPTHLIKTRGQQVTLRCSSQSGHNTVSWYQQALGQGPQFIFQYYREEENGRGNFPPRFSGLQFPNYSSELNVNALELDDSALYLCASSLGFRGSPGELFFGEGSRLTVL.